The sequence of this TCR beta chain was determined in a study of blood T cell repertoires in COVID-19. In the study overall: The United States, Italy and Spain supplied acute and convalescent COVID-19 samples.

In the authors' methods: Estimates of nucleated cell counts were drawn from the amplification of reference gene primers. Assay: immunoSEQ multiplex PCR; the TCRdb copy retains only in-frame clones and omits some. V and J calls and clone size follow that table, whereas D and trimming were derived from the DNA. The sample comprises more than 85,000 clones, 70% to 90% of which are singletons, and about 5% rests with the top ten. The germline V gene encodes CDR1 MNHNY and CDR2 SVGAGI (reference sequence). This CDR3 contains 15 residues. V was trimmed by 9 bases and J by 2 bases, leaving 20 bases between them.

This clonotype was sampled from a man aged 65 to 85 with acute or convalescent COVID-19. The chain uses TRBV6-6 and TRBJ2-7, with D tentatively TRBD2 (5 bases). Sequencing was performed on peripheral blood. This chain's CDR3 is CASSSGRQATYEQYF. As DNA, the CDR3 is TGTGCCAGTTCCAGCGGCAGGCAAGCCACCTACGAGCAGTACTTC.